The 5 T cell receptor beta chains below were found in one sample sequenced in a study of T cell repertoires in cytomegalovirus infection. In TCRdb, the reads were re-called with MiXCR into one record per CDR3 protein. The sample lists roughly 860,000 distinct CDR3 sequences; approximately 30% were seen once. Antigens for these TCRs are unknown. The source was cultured CD8+ T cells from PBMCs, collected from culture after CMV antigen stimulation. These receptors were obtained from a human donor in good health (CMV status not recorded). Some clones in this sample may be carry-over from other donors' samples.

The rearrangement links TRBV27 to TRBJ2-2; D is unresolved. Trimming shortened V by 4 bases and J by 5 bases, and 11 bases separated the two germline ends. Germline loops: CDR1 MNHEY, CDR2 SMNVEV (reference sequence). The CDR3 contains 14 residues. DNA for the CDR3: TGTGCCAGCAGTTCCGCCGACTTAACCGGGGAGCTGTTTTTT. Residues: CASSSADLTGELFF.

Points on this clonotype: This may be a read error, as it is one base from a much larger clone. This rearrangement joins TRBV7-8 to TRBJ1-1; TRBD1 might be the D (6 bases). Germline CDR1 SGHVS, CDR2 FQNEAQ. The CDR3 sequence is 14 residues long. The V end lost 1 base, the J end lost 8 bases, and 14 bases lay between the germline ends. The DNA of the CDR3 is TGTGCCAGCAGCTTAGTGGGGGCGGGGAGGGAAGCTTTCTTT. This sequence encodes CASSLVGAGREAFF.

There are many counts of this clonotype. The gene calls are TRBV7-6 and TRBJ2-1, with 8 bases that match TRBD1. The CDR3 is made up of 14 amino acids. V lost 5 bases, J lost 6 bases, and 6 bases stayed unmatched. Germline V CDR1 and CDR2: SGHVS, FNYEAQ. The CDR3 DNA is TGTGCCAGCAGCGATCAGGGGGCGGCCAATGAGCAGTTCTTC. It codes for CASSDQGAANEQFF.

The CDR3 DNA is TGTGCCACCAGCCCGAGCGGACAGGGGTACAATGAGCAGTTCTTC. Residues: CATSPSGQGYNEQFF. The V call is TRBV15, the J call TRBJ2-1, with 9 bases that match TRBD1. The CDR3 runs to 15 residues. Germline CDR1 and CDR2: LNHNV and YYDKDF (reference sequence). J was trimmed by 4 bases and V by 5 bases; bases with no gene match: 6.

This clonotype was seen a few times. The rearrangement joins TRBV6-1 to TRBJ2-7; 11 bases match TRBD2. V was clipped by 5 bases and J by 5 bases; unmatched bases: 5. The CDR3 is made up of 14 amino acids. Germline CDR1 and CDR2: MNHNS and SASEGT. DNA of the CDR3: TGTGCCAGCAGTTCTAGCGGGGGGTTGAACGAGCAGTACGTC. Amino acids: CASSSSGGLNEQYV.